This T cell receptor beta chain derives from a study of CD8+ T cells in alopecia areata. The V and J ends lost 5 bases and 4 bases, in that order; junction bases with no gene match: 8. This CDR3 contains 15 residues. CDR1 and CDR2 (germline): MNHEY, SMNVEV (reference sequence). Reverse transcribed after extraction, RNA yielded cDNA as the sequencing template. Measured with immunoSEQ multiplex PCR; TCRdb has only the in-frame clones, and not every one. The sample carries roughly 200,000 clones, 45% to 70% recorded once. V and J are TRBV27 and TRBJ1-2, with TRBD1 matching over 9 bases. Sequenced material: CD8+ T cells sorted from blood. The sequence came from a human donor in good health. In DNA form, the CDR3 reads TGTGCCAGCAGTGGCTGGACAGGGGATGTCTATGGCTACACCTTC. It is translated as CASSGWTGDVYGYTF.